The clone carrying this T cell receptor (beta chain) came up a few times. No antigen is known for it. After removal of 1 base from V and 6 bases from J, the junction contained 5 bases not matched to a gene. The CDR3 loop spans 15 amino acids. This entry is derived from a study of identical twins. Whole-study results and caveats: Twin sharing of out-of-frame TCR alpha was underestimated by models in monozygotic pairs.

A template switching step contributed a universal primer site, while unique molecular identifiers were present in the cDNA. TCRdb ran MiXCR on the 5' RACE reads and lists one entry per CDR3 protein. The table has nearly 650,000 distinct CDR3 sequences, 7.1% seen once; the top ten hold 1.6%. Each donor (without exception) was a healthy Caucasian. These data also formed part of another study, on yellow fever vaccine responses in identical twins.

This TCR was recovered from a woman younger than 35 in good health. The chain recombines TRBV12-3 or TRBV12-4 with TRBJ2-2, with TRBD2 identical over 7 bases. Source material: PBMCs. The CDR3: CASSLGGSWAGELFF. In DNA, the CDR3 is TGTGCCAGCAGTTTAGGCGGGAGTTGGGCCGGGGAGCTGTTTTTT.